This is a list of T cell receptor beta chains from one sample in a study of T-cell reconstitution after alpha-beta-depleted transplantation in children. Each CDR3 protein gets one entry after TCRdb re-called the PCR reads with MiXCR. The sample carries 300,000 to 400,000 distinct CDR3 sequences, about 17% recorded once. Sample: PBMCs, mostly from graft donor cells, taken 360 days after TCRalphabeta/CD19-depleted stem cell transplant. The receptors here all came from a male patient aged 2 to 10 who had a stem cell transplant for acute lymphoblastic leukemia, so the T cells may come from the graft donor. Each CDR3 is given with its conserved first and last residue. The D gene is left open where the match is weak. The size entry is marked missing in some rows and otherwise reads once, few, many or a size class.

len: 17; d_gene: TRBD1; j_gene: TRBJ1-5; abundance: NA; v_gene: TRBV12-3/TRBV12-4; CDR3nt: TGTGCCAGCAGCCTGGACAGGGAACCGGTTCTCAATCAGCCCCAGCATTTT; CDR3aa: CASSLDREPVLNQPQHF
len: 16; d_gene: TRBD1; j_gene: TRBJ1-2; abundance: few; v_gene: TRBV6-1; CDR3nt: TGTGCCAGCAGTGGCGGACAGGGTCCCTTAATCGGTGGCTACACCTTC; CDR3aa: CASSGGQGPLIGGYTF
len: 14; d_gene: NA; j_gene: TRBJ1-1; abundance: few; v_gene: TRBV12-3/TRBV12-4; CDR3nt: TGTGCCAGCAGTTTAGGCATCTTGAACACTGAAGCTTTCTTT; CDR3aa: CASSLGILNTEAFF
len: 15; d_gene: NA; j_gene: TRBJ1-5; abundance: few; v_gene: TRBV4-1; CDR3nt: TGCGCCAGCAGCCAAGATCCCCAGGGCAATCAGCCCCAGCATTTT; CDR3aa: CASSQDPQGNQPQHF
len: 14; d_gene: TRBD2; j_gene: TRBJ2-7; abundance: NA; v_gene: TRBV2; CDR3nt: TGTGCCAGCAGCGTCGGACTAGGTACCTACGAGCAGTACTTC; CDR3aa: CASSVGLGTYEQYF
len: 21; d_gene: TRBD1; j_gene: TRBJ1-1; abundance: few; v_gene: TRBV5-1; CDR3nt: TGCGCCAGCAGCTTGGAACCGGGGACAGGGACGACGAGGACCGCGAACACTGAAGCTTTCTTT; CDR3aa: CASSLEPGTGTTRTANTEAFF
len: 14; d_gene: TRBD1; j_gene: TRBJ2-3; abundance: NA; v_gene: TRBV29-1; CDR3nt: TGCAGCGTTGGCTCGACAGGGGCGGAAGATACGCAGTATTTT; CDR3aa: CSVGSTGAEDTQYF
len: 11; d_gene: NA; j_gene: TRBJ2-1; abundance: few; v_gene: TRBV2; CDR3nt: TGTGCCAGCAGGGTATGGCAGGAGGTGTTCTTC; CDR3aa: CASRVWQEVFF
len: 15; d_gene: NA; j_gene: TRBJ1-1; abundance: NA; v_gene: TRBV4-2; CDR3nt: TGTGCCAGCAGCCAAGAGGGGACGGTGAACACTGAAGCTTTCTTT; CDR3aa: CASSQEGTVNTEAFF
len: 14; d_gene: NA; j_gene: TRBJ2-7; abundance: few; v_gene: TRBV4-2; CDR3nt: TGTGCCAGCAGCTCCCGGACCAACCCCTACGAGCAGTACTTC; CDR3aa: CASSSRTNPYEQYF
len: 17; d_gene: TRBD2; j_gene: TRBJ2-5; abundance: few; v_gene: TRBV10-3; CDR3nt: TGTGCCATCAGTCAGAAGCGGGAGGCCCTCAAGAGGGAGACCCAGTACTTC; CDR3aa: CAISQKREALKRETQYF
len: 14; d_gene: TRBD2; j_gene: TRBJ2-7; abundance: NA; v_gene: TRBV27; CDR3nt: TGTGCCAGCAGTCCCCGACTAGCTCCCTACGAGCAGTACTTC; CDR3aa: CASSPRLAPYEQYF
len: 19; d_gene: TRBD2; j_gene: TRBJ2-1; abundance: NA; v_gene: TRBV24-1; CDR3nt: TGTGCCACCAGTGATTTGCGGGACCGGCTAGCGGATTACTACAATGAGCAGTTCTTC; CDR3aa: CATSDLRDRLADYYNEQFF
len: 13; d_gene: NA; j_gene: TRBJ2-5; abundance: NA; v_gene: TRBV12-3/TRBV12-4; CDR3nt: TGTGCCAGCAGTCCCGCGGCCGGAGAGACCCAGTACTTC; CDR3aa: CASSPAAGETQYF
len: 15; d_gene: TRBD2; j_gene: TRBJ2-1; abundance: few; v_gene: TRBV10-3; CDR3nt: TGTGCCATCAGTGGCTTGCGGGAGTCCGCCAATGAGCAGTTCTTC; CDR3aa: CAISGLRESANEQFF
len: 14; d_gene: TRBD2; j_gene: TRBJ2-7; abundance: many; v_gene: TRBV12-3/TRBV12-4; CDR3nt: TGTGCCAGCAGCCCGGGACTAGCGGCTTACGAGCAGTACTTC; CDR3aa: CASSPGLAAYEQYF
len: 11; d_gene: NA; j_gene: TRBJ2-2; abundance: many; v_gene: TRBV29-1; CDR3nt: TGCAGCGACGTGAACACCGGGGAGCTGTTTTTT; CDR3aa: CSDVNTGELFF
len: 21; d_gene: TRBD2; j_gene: TRBJ2-3; abundance: NA; v_gene: TRBV6-2/TRBV6-3; CDR3nt: TGTGCCAGCAACCTTAAACTGCGGGGACTAGCGGGAGAGTTGGGCACAGATACGCAGTATTTT; CDR3aa: CASNLKLRGLAGELGTDTQYF
len: 15; d_gene: TRBD2; j_gene: TRBJ2-2; abundance: few; v_gene: TRBV5-1; CDR3nt: TGCGCCAGCAGCATATCTAGCGGGAGTCCCGGGGAGCTGTTTTTT; CDR3aa: CASSISSGSPGELFF
len: 15; d_gene: TRBD1; j_gene: TRBJ1-1; abundance: few; v_gene: TRBV19; CDR3nt: TGTGCCAGTCAAACCCATCGACAGGGAGACACTGAAGCTTTCTTT; CDR3aa: CASQTHRQGDTEAFF
len: 13; d_gene: TRBD2; j_gene: TRBJ2-7; abundance: NA; v_gene: TRBV12-3/TRBV12-4; CDR3nt: TGTGCCAGCAGGTACAGCGGGAGTCCCCTACAGTACTTC; CDR3aa: CASRYSGSPLQYF
len: 16; d_gene: TRBD2; j_gene: TRBJ2-1; abundance: NA; v_gene: TRBV11-3; CDR3nt: TGTGCCAGTTCCCATGGGGGGGTTAGGCCCTACAATGAGCAGTTCTTC; CDR3aa: CASSHGGVRPYNEQFF
len: 16; d_gene: NA; j_gene: TRBJ2-2; abundance: few; v_gene: TRBV15; CDR3nt: TGTGCCACCAGCAGAGAGTTTGTTGGGGTGGCCGGGGAGCTGTTTTTT; CDR3aa: CATSREFVGVAGELFF
len: 15; d_gene: NA; j_gene: TRBJ1-6; abundance: NA; v_gene: TRBV12-3/TRBV12-4; CDR3nt: TGTGCCAGCAGCCCCATGGCCCCTTATAATTCACCCCTCCACTTT; CDR3aa: CASSPMAPYNSPLHF
len: 16; d_gene: TRBD1; j_gene: TRBJ2-3; abundance: NA; v_gene: TRBV12-3/TRBV12-4; CDR3nt: TGTGCCAGCAGTTTAGGGGGACAGGGCGACATGGATACGCAGTATTTT; CDR3aa: CASSLGGQGDMDTQYF
len: 17; d_gene: TRBD2; j_gene: TRBJ2-7; abundance: few; v_gene: TRBV6-1; CDR3nt: TGTGCCAGCAGTCTCACTTACTCGACTAGCGGGGTGGGCGAGCAGTACTTC; CDR3aa: CASSLTYSTSGVGEQYF
len: 16; d_gene: NA; j_gene: TRBJ2-2; abundance: NA; v_gene: TRBV27; CDR3nt: TGTGCCAGCATCCCCGGGACCGGGACACCGAGGGGGGAGCTGTTTTTT; CDR3aa: CASIPGTGTPRGELFF
len: 15; d_gene: NA; j_gene: TRBJ1-4; abundance: NA; v_gene: TRBV5-1; CDR3nt: TGCGCCAGCAGCTCCACCGGGAGCGACAATGAAAAACTGTTTTTT; CDR3aa: CASSSTGSDNEKLFF
len: 12; d_gene: NA; j_gene: TRBJ2-1; abundance: NA; v_gene: TRBV7-2; CDR3nt: TGTGCCAGCAGCTTAAACGGGAAAGAGCAGTTCTTC; CDR3aa: CASSLNGKEQFF
len: 16; d_gene: TRBD2; j_gene: TRBJ2-3; abundance: few; v_gene: TRBV20-1; CDR3nt: TGCAGTGCTGAGCTAGCGGGACTGGAATACACAGATACGCAGTATTTT; CDR3aa: CSAELAGLEYTDTQYF
len: 16; d_gene: TRBD2; j_gene: TRBJ2-3; abundance: few; v_gene: TRBV7-2; CDR3nt: TGTGCCAGCAGCTCCGGGACTAGCTGGAGCACAGATACGCAGTATTTT; CDR3aa: CASSSGTSWSTDTQYF
len: 16; d_gene: NA; j_gene: TRBJ2-7; abundance: few; v_gene: TRBV4-3; CDR3nt: TGCGCCAGCAGCCAAGGGGTTGGCAGCCCATTCTACGAGCAGTACTTC; CDR3aa: CASSQGVGSPFYEQYF
len: 15; d_gene: TRBD1; j_gene: TRBJ2-1; abundance: many; v_gene: TRBV3-1; CDR3nt: TGTGCCAGCAGCCATAGGACAGGGGGCTACAATGAGCAGTTCTTC; CDR3aa: CASSHRTGGYNEQFF
len: 10; d_gene: NA; j_gene: TRBJ2-2; abundance: NA; v_gene: TRBV7-9; CDR3nt: TGTGCCAGCGGTGCCGGGGAGCTGTTTTTT; CDR3aa: CASGAGELFF
len: 16; d_gene: TRBD2; j_gene: TRBJ2-1; abundance: few; v_gene: TRBV6-2/TRBV6-3; CDR3nt: TGTGCCAGCAGTTACCAACCGGGACTAGCGGTCTATGAGCAGTTCTTC; CDR3aa: CASSYQPGLAVYEQFF
len: 17; d_gene: NA; j_gene: TRBJ2-1; abundance: NA; v_gene: TRBV7-8; CDR3nt: TGTGCCAGCAGCTTAGCGGGAGTGGGGGTGTCCTACAATGAGCAGTTCTTC; CDR3aa: CASSLAGVGVSYNEQFF
len: 11; d_gene: NA; j_gene: TRBJ2-7; abundance: NA; v_gene: TRBV21-1; CDR3nt: TGTGCCAGCTGCAGGGGCTACGAGCAGTACTTC; CDR3aa: CASCRGYEQYF
len: 12; d_gene: TRBD2; j_gene: TRBJ2-7; abundance: few; v_gene: TRBV7-2; CDR3nt: TGTGCCAGCAGCTCGACTAGCGGGAGATCGGACTTC; CDR3aa: CASSSTSGRSDF
len: 13; d_gene: NA; j_gene: TRBJ2-5; abundance: few; v_gene: TRBV29-1; CDR3nt: TGCAGCGTCGTGTTTGACGGCAAAGAGACCCAGTACTTC; CDR3aa: CSVVFDGKETQYF
len: 15; d_gene: NA; j_gene: TRBJ2-1; abundance: few; v_gene: TRBV29-1; CDR3nt: TGCAGCGTTTCCCCCCTTTGGGGGGCCTACAATGAGCAGTTCTTC; CDR3aa: CSVSPLWGAYNEQFF
len: 13; d_gene: NA; j_gene: TRBJ2-3; abundance: NA; v_gene: TRBV29-1; CDR3nt: TGCAGCGTTGAAGATCGGACCCGAGATACGCAGTATTTT; CDR3aa: CSVEDRTRDTQYF
len: 16; d_gene: NA; j_gene: TRBJ2-4; abundance: NA; v_gene: TRBV3-1; CDR3nt: TGTGCCAGCAGCCAAGAGTGGGGGGCGGGTGGGGACATTCAGTACTTC; CDR3aa: CASSQEWGAGGDIQYF
len: 16; d_gene: NA; j_gene: TRBJ2-1; abundance: NA; v_gene: TRBV2; CDR3nt: TGTGCCAGCAGTGCGGACAGCTTTAGCTCCTACAATGAGCAGTTCTTT; CDR3aa: CASSADSFSSYNEQFF
len: 15; d_gene: NA; j_gene: TRBJ2-7; abundance: NA; v_gene: TRBV7-2; CDR3nt: TGTGCCAGCAGCTTAGCAGCGGAGGGGTCCTACGAGCAGTACTTC; CDR3aa: CASSLAAEGSYEQYF
len: 17; d_gene: NA; j_gene: TRBJ2-1; abundance: many; v_gene: TRBV4-3; CDR3nt: TGCGCCAGCAGCCAAGATTGGAGGATAGACCGGTACAATGAGCAGTTCTTC; CDR3aa: CASSQDWRIDRYNEQFF
len: 12; d_gene: NA; j_gene: TRBJ2-2; abundance: few; v_gene: TRBV12-3/TRBV12-4; CDR3nt: TGTGCCAGCAGTTCACGAAGACGGGAGCTGTTTTTT; CDR3aa: CASSSRRRELFF
len: 14; d_gene: NA; j_gene: TRBJ2-5; abundance: NA; v_gene: TRBV5-1; CDR3nt: TGCGCCAGCAGCCCCGGACAAGACCAAGAGACCCAGTACTTC; CDR3aa: CASSPGQDQETQYF
len: 13; d_gene: NA; j_gene: TRBJ2-1; abundance: many; v_gene: TRBV4-1; CDR3nt: TGCGCCAGCAGCCAAGTTATCCTAGGTAGGCAGTTCTTC; CDR3aa: CASSQVILGRQFF